This passage covers 3 T cell receptor beta chains from one sample sequenced in a study of CD8 T cells in ankylosing spondylitis. TCRdb re-called the 5' RACE reads through MiXCR, storing one row per CDR3 protein. The data show under 200,000 distinct CDR3 sequences, with roughly 10% seen just once and around 15% held by the top ten. The sequenced sample consisted of blood, either unsorted or a sorted T cell fraction (not recorded which). The receptors come from a female donor with ankylosing spondylitis or in good health (not recorded which).

This clonotype was detected only a few times. V usage is TRBV20-1 and J usage is TRBJ1-5; D is unclear. Trimming pared 2 bases from V and 0 bases from J, leaving 8 bases between. The germline gives CDR1 DFQATT, CDR2 SNEGSKA (reference sequence). The CDR3 covers 14 residues. The CDR3 sequence is CSARKGYSNQPQHF. The CDR3 DNA reads TGCAGTGCTAGAAAAGGCTATAGCAATCAGCCCCAGCATTTT.

The gene calls are TRBV5-6 and TRBJ2-3; D uncertain. The germline V and J ends were trimmed by 0 bases and 0 bases, with 8 bases remaining between them. Germline CDR1 and CDR2: SGHDT and YYEEEE. The CDR3 has 15 residues. The CDR3 bases are TGTGCCAGCAGCTTGGCCCATACTAGCACAGATACGCAGTATTTT. Its protein product is CASSLAHTSTDTQYF. The variable domain in full, with the rest retrieved from reference TRBV5-6 and TRBJ2-3, is DAGVTQSPTHLIKTRGQQVTLRCSPKSGHDTVSWYQQALGQGPQFIFQYYEEEERQRGNFPDRFSGHQFPNYSSELNVNALLLGDSALYLCASSLAHTSTDTQYFGPGTRLTVL.

The chain has TRBV19 and TRBJ2-3; either TRBD1 or TRBD2 may fit D (5 bases each). Trimming took 3 bases from V and 4 from J, leaving 14 bases between them. This CDR3 has 15 residues. Germline V gene lookup returns CDR1 LNHDA and CDR2 SQIVND (reference sequence). The DNA for the CDR3 is TGTGCCAGTAGTATTGATGCCAGGGAGTCAGATACGCAGTATTTT. Translated, it gives CASSIDARESDTQYF.